These 24 T cell receptor beta chains originate from one sample sequenced in a study of diagnostic markers for celiac disease. Each CDR3 protein gets one entry in TCRdb, which reprocessed the reads and gives no DNA. The sample includes over 450 distinct CDR3 sequences. Sequencing was done on a sample of either unsorted cells or a sorted T cell fraction (not recorded which). The receptors come from a human donor. This table probably holds off-target reads from a library built for another chain.

This chain uses TRBV4-2 with TRBJ2-1; there is no DNA to check the TCRdb D call of TRBD2. The CDR3 is made up of 16 amino acids. Germline loops: CDR1 LGHNA, CDR2 YNFKEQ. The CDR3 is CASSQGVDGRDNEQFF.

This chain uses TRBV5-1 with TRBJ1-2. This CDR3 is built from 14 residues. Germline V lookup: CDR1 SGHRS, CDR2 YFSETQ. This CDR3 is CASSLTAQNYGYTF.

V and J are TRBV7-9 and TRBJ2-7. Germline assignment: CDR1 SEHNR and CDR2 FQNEAQ (reference sequence). The CDR3 loop spans 13 amino acids. This CDR3 reads CASSGLTTYEQYF.

The chain joins TRBV5-1 to TRBJ1-1. In germline, CDR1 is SGHRS, CDR2 YFSETQ. The CDR3 totals 15 residues. CDR3 sequence reads: CASSLEGRGNTEAFF.

By frequency, this clonotype registers medium-sized. CDR3 in amino acids: CASSLGWTPDYNSPLHF. The genes are TRBV5-1 and TRBJ1-6; TCRdb lists TRBD1, though no DNA is available to test this call. The CDR3 is 17 amino acids. Germline CDR1 reads SGHRS; CDR2 reads YFSETQ.

By frequency, this clonotype is medium-sized (0.01 to 0.1%). V gene TRBV5-1 combines with J gene TRBJ1-4. This CDR3 region has 15 residues. Germline V CDR1 and CDR2: SGHRS, YFSETQ. This CDR3 is CASSLETATNEKLFF.

V gene TRBV2 combines with J gene TRBJ1-2; the D call of TRBD1 rests on TCRdb alone, since no DNA is present to check it. This CDR3 is 14 amino acids long. Per the germline V gene, CDR1 is SNHLY and CDR2 is FYNNEI. The CDR3 is CASSGTDKIYGYTF.

The chain has TRBV5-1 and TRBJ2-7; absent DNA, TCRdb's TRBD1 call cannot be checked. This CDR3 comprises 14 residues. Per the germline V gene, CDR1 is SGHRS and CDR2 is YFSETQ. Here the CDR3 reads CASSTGQGSYEQYF. The full variable domain, completed using reference TRBV5-1 and TRBJ2-7, is KAGVTQTPRYLIKTRGQQVTLSCSPISGHRSVSWYQQTPGQGLQFLFEYFSETQRNKGNFPGRFSGRQFSNSRSEMNVSTLELGDSALYLCASSTGQGSYEQYFGPGTRLTVT.

According to its frequency, this clonotype is medium-sized. The chain links TRBV12-5 to TRBJ2-1; the TRBD2 assignment by TCRdb is unverifiable without DNA. The CDR3 extends over 15 amino acids. CDR1 is LGHNT and CDR2 is FRNRAP in the germline V gene. CDR3 amino acids: CASGMGLAGDNEQFF.

This clonotype is identified as medium-sized from frequency. The CDR3 sequence: CASSLDRGSNEKLFF. The chain couples TRBV7-8 to TRBJ1-4; without DNA, the TCRdb call of TRBD1 cannot be checked. Looked up from germline, CDR1 is SGHVS and CDR2 is FQNEAQ. This CDR3 spans 15 amino acids. Full variable domain (missing parts from reference TRBV7-8 and TRBJ1-4): GAGVSQSPRYKVAKRGQDVALRCDPISGHVSLFWYQQALGQGPEFLTYFQNEAQLDKSGLPSDRFFAERPEGSVSTLKIQRTQQEDSAVYLCASSLDRGSNEKLFFGSGTQLSVL.

The chain has TRBV12-3 or TRBV12-4 and TRBJ1-2. The CDR3 contains 14 residues. The CDR3 region is CASSPSSHNYGYTF.

Frequency places this clonotype as medium-sized (0.01 to 0.1%). The J gene is TRBJ2-3, the V gene TRBV11-1; checking the TCRdb D call of TRBD2 is not possible without DNA. Germline V CDR1 and CDR2: SGHAT, FQDESV (reference sequence). There are 17 residues in the CDR3. CDR3 sequence: CASSLTYSSGSTDTQYF. The complete variable domain, with remaining parts taken from reference TRBV11-1 and TRBJ2-3, reads EAEVAQSPRYKITEKSQAVAFWCDPISGHATLYWYRQILGQGPELLVQFQDESVVDDSQLPKDRFSAERLKGVDSTLKIQPAELGDSAMYLCASSLTYSSGSTDTQYFGPGTRLTVL.

The rearrangement uses TRBV6-5 and TRBJ2-5; absent DNA, TCRdb's TRBD2 call cannot be checked. Germline V gene sequence: CDR1 MNHEY, CDR2 SVGAGI. The CDR3 covers 18 residues. CDR3 residues: CANKQDGGVAGSQETQYF.

The V gene is TRBV2, the J gene TRBJ1-5; TCRdb reports TRBD1, a call that lacks DNA to check it against. There are 15 residues in the CDR3. From germline, CDR1 is SNHLY and CDR2 FYNNEI. The CDR3 spells CASSGVGTGGQPQHF.

The V gene is TRBV10-3, the J gene TRBJ1-3; TCRdb names TRBD1, which stays unverified in the absence of DNA. Germline loops: CDR1 ENHRY, CDR2 SYGVKD. This CDR3 spans 16 amino acids. The CDR3 region is CAISESIGGSGNTIYF.

This clonotype registers medium-sized (0.01 to 0.1%) by frequency. The gene calls are TRBV3-1 and TRBJ1-3; checking the TCRdb D call of TRBD1 is not possible without DNA. This CDR3 has 14 residues. Germline V gene data show CDR1 as LGHDT and CDR2 as YNNKEL (reference sequence). The CDR3 sequence: CASSQLDRGHTIYF.

This clonotype is identified as medium-sized from frequency. The chain recombines TRBV20-1 with TRBJ2-1; TCRdb gives TRBD1 as the D gene, but with no DNA this cannot be confirmed. The CDR3 is 14 residues long. The germline V gene has CDR1 DFQATT and CDR2 SNEGSKA (reference sequence). Here the CDR3 reads CSARAGRGQNEQFF.

This clonotype is called large based on its frequency. V usage is TRBV12-3 or TRBV12-4 and J usage is TRBJ2-7; TCRdb lists TRBD1, though no DNA is available to test this call. The CDR3 runs to 14 residues. CDR3 region: CASRRTVSLYEQYF.

The chain joins TRBV20-1 to TRBJ1-5; the TCRdb D gene call, TRBD1, has no DNA to confirm it. Germline-derived CDR1 and CDR2 are DFQATT and SNEGSKA (reference sequence). CDR3 length equals 14 residues. CDR3 sequence reads: CSALPPSYNQPQHF.

The chain combines TRBV28 with TRBJ1-1; TCRdb proposes TRBD1, but this gene call is untestable without DNA. This CDR3 has 16 residues. The germline gives CDR1 MDHEN, CDR2 SYDVKM. The CDR3 is CAIPRAGGMRNTEAFF.

Judged by frequency, this clonotype is medium-sized. CDR3 protein: CSASTVAQETQYF. The V and J genes are TRBV20-1 and TRBJ2-5; with no DNA, the TCRdb D assignment of TRBD1 cannot be verified. The CDR3 extends over 13 amino acids. Germline loops: CDR1 DFQATT, CDR2 SNEGSKA (reference sequence).

Its frequency marks this clonotype as medium-sized (0.01 to 0.1%). The gene calls are TRBV6-2 or TRBV6-3 and TRBJ2-7. The CDR3 length is 13 residues. The germline gives CDR1 MNHEY, CDR2 SVGEGT. CDR3 residues: CASSYGQRYEQYF.

This sequence joins TRBV6-1 and TRBJ1-4; TCRdb's D gene call, TRBD1, goes unchecked for lack of DNA. This CDR3 is built from 14 residues. In germline, CDR1 is MNHNS, CDR2 SASEGT. The CDR3 is CASSEKAGDEKLFF.

This sequence joins TRBV28 and TRBJ2-1. CDR3 length equals 14 residues. Germline V gene lookup returns CDR1 MDHEN and CDR2 SYDVKM. This chain's CDR3 is CASRYQGLRNEQFF.